What follows is one T cell receptor beta chain and its context. What it recognizes is unknown. Each CDR3 protein gets one entry after TCRdb re-called the reads with MiXCR. The sample has about 78,000 distinct CDR3 sequences; about 40% are singletons. The data originate from a study of T cell repertoires in cytomegalovirus infection. About the study: Both recently identified HLA-C-restricted and well-studied HLA-B-restricted CMV epitopes were used in the study.

Study-wide findings and caveats: In two of eight donors, the top clonotype was HLA-C-restricted CMV-specific.

The sequence derives from a human donor in good health (CMV status not recorded). Some clones in this sample may be carry-over from other donors' samples. The sample consisted of CD8+ T cells from cultured PBMCs, taken from culture after CMV antigen stimulation.

CDR3 in amino acids: CASSFLPSRDGPEAFF. The CDR3 DNA reads TGTGCCAGCAGTTTCCTCCCTAGCAGGGATGGGCCTGAAGCTTTCTTT. The V gene is TRBV12-3 or TRBV12-4, the J gene TRBJ1-1; a weak D match, TRBD1 (5 bases). With 3 bases removed from V and 6 bases from J, the gap between germline ends came to 20 bases. CDR3 length: 16 residues.